This TCR beta chain was recorded in a study of blood T cell repertoires in COVID-19. Data came from immunoSEQ multiplex PCR; TCRdb stores just in-frame clones and leaves some out. The sample records roughly 200,000 clones, about nine tenths being singletons. The length of the CDR3 is 18 residues. Trimming at V came to 3 bases and at J to 1 base, leaving 12 bases not matched to a gene. Germline CDR1 is LNHDA and CDR2 is SQIVND (reference sequence). V gene TRBV19 combines with J gene TRBJ1-1, with 9 nucleotides matching TRBD1. Sequenced sample: peripheral blood. The clonotype originates from a man aged 18 to 29 with active or convalescent COVID-19. This CDR3 reads CASSIGITGTGWNTEAFF. The CDR3 DNA follows: TGTGCCAGTAGTATTGGGATCACCGGGACAGGGTGGAACACTGAAGCTTTCTTT.